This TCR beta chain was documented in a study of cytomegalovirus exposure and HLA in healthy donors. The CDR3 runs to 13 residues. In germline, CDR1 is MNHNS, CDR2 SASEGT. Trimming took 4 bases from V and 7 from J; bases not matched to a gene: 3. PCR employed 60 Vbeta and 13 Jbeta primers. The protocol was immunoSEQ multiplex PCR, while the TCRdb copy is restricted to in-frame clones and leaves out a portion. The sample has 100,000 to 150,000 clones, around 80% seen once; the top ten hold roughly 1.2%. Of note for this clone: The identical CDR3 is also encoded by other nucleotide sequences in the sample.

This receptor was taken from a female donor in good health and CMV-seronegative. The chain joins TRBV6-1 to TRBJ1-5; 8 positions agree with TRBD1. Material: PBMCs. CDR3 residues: CASSVDRDQPQHF. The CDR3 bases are TGTGCCAGCAGTGTGGACAGGGACCAGCCCCAGCATTTT.